Presented here are 4 T cell receptor beta chains from one specimen sequenced in a study of Tregs in tolerant kidney transplant recipients. TCRdb's table, derived via immunoSEQ multiplex PCR, lists solely in-frame clones and lacks some. The table lists 15,000 to 17,000 clones, around 90% of them singletons. The sequenced sample consisted of CD8+ T cells from blood. These receptors were taken from a human donor in good health.

This clone was observed once. V and J are TRBV30 and TRBJ1-1, with D possibly TRBD1 on 5 matching bases. There are 13 residues in the CDR3. In germline, CDR1 is GTSNPN, CDR2 SVGIG (reference sequence). Trimming shortened V by 4 bases and J by 0 bases, and 9 bases separated the two germline ends. The CDR3 DNA sequence: TGTGCCTGGACCCAGGGTATGAACACTGAAGCTTTCTTT. The encoded protein is CAWTQGMNTEAFF.

This clone was seen a few times. The V and J genes are TRBV7-9 and TRBJ1-2; D may be TRBD1 (5 bases). The CDR3 has 16 amino acids. Per germline, CDR1 SEHNR and CDR2 FQNEAQ (reference sequence). The ends were cut back, 7 bases at V and 8 bases at J, with 26 bases in the middle. CDR3 nucleotide sequence: TGTGCCAGCACCACGACGGGGGGACTATATAAACTGGGCTACACCTTC. This sequence encodes CASTTTGGLYKLGYTF.

The chain carries TRBV5-6 and TRBJ2-5; 9 nucleotides agree with TRBD1. The CDR3 consists of 16 residues. The V and J ends lost 2 bases and 2 bases, in that order; junction bases with no gene match: 7. Per the germline V gene, CDR1 is SGHDT and CDR2 is YYEEEE. Here the CDR3 reads CASSLGTGLSQETQYF. The CDR3 DNA reads TGTGCCAGCAGCTTAGGGACAGGGCTGTCTCAAGAGACCCAGTACTTC.

The rearrangement joins TRBV2 to TRBJ2-3; no definite D call. This CDR3 is built from 16 residues. Germline loops: CDR1 SNHLY, CDR2 FYNNEI. Trimming left V 2 bases short and J 3 bases short, with 15 bases between. CDR3 amino acids: CASSERKGIFTDTQYF. The CDR3 DNA follows: TGTGCCAGCAGTGAAAGAAAGGGAATCTTTACAGATACGCAGTATTTT.